The T cell receptor beta chain described here comes from a study of blood T cell repertoires in COVID-19. Background on the study: Sources were T cells, B-cell-depleted T cells, or PBMCs; the material itself was cDNA or gDNA.

This CDR3 has 17 residues. The V and J ends lost 5 bases and 2 bases, in that order; junction bases with no gene match: 11. CDR1 MNHNY and CDR2 SVGAGI come from the germline V gene (reference sequence). Here immunoSEQ multiplex PCR was the method, and the copy in TCRdb shows in-frame clones only, minus some. The sample records about 110,000 clones, more than 60% being singletons. The sequence was collected from an older man with active or convalescent COVID-19. The chain couples TRBV6-6 to TRBJ1-5, with 8 bases identical to TRBD1. Material: peripheral blood. In DNA, the CDR3 is TGTGCCAGCAGTCGGACAGGGAGAGGAGGTGGCAATCAGCCCCAGCATTTT. Translating gives CASSRTGRGGGNQPQHF.